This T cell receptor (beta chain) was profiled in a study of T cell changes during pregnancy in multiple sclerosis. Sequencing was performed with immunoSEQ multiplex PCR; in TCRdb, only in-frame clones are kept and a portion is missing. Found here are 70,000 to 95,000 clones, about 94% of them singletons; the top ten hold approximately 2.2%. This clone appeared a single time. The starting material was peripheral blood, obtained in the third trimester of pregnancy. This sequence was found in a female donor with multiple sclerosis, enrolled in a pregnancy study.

DNA of the CDR3: TGTGCCAGCTCACCACACGCAAGAGTTACCTACGAGCAGTACTTC. This sequence encodes CASSPHARVTYEQYF. The chain carries TRBV18 and TRBJ2-7, with D unresolved. Trimming shortened V by 1 base and J by 2 bases, and 12 bases separated the two germline ends. CDR1 and CDR2 (germline): KGHSH, LQKENI. The length of the CDR3 is 15 residues.